This section outlines one T cell receptor (beta chain) sequence together with its context. V was pared by 4 bases and J by 8 bases, with 15 bases between. There are 14 residues in the CDR3. Germline CDR1 is SGHDN and CDR2 is FVKESK. Sequencing used immunoSEQ multiplex PCR; TCRdb keeps in-frame clones, though not all of them. The table includes some 70,000 clones, roughly 72% detected once. Seattle enrolled patients during active infection and tracked them longitudinally. This sample was included in a study of blood T cell repertoires in COVID-19. Overall study: Spain, Italy and the United States supplied samples that represented acute and convalescent COVID-19.

The clonotype was recovered from a man aged 55 to 70 with COVID-19, enrolled during active disease. Sequenced input: peripheral blood. The rearrangement joins TRBV14 to TRBJ2-1; TRBD2 is a possible D gene (5 bases). CDR3 sequence reads: CASSPLGSNDEQFF. CDR3 nucleotide sequence: TGTGCCAGCAGCCCCTTGGGGAGTAACGATGAGCAGTTCTTC.